What follows is one TCR beta chain and its context. The J segment lost 2 bases and the V segment lost 1 base, leaving 4 bases of the junction unmatched. The CDR3 runs to 15 residues. Germline V CDR1 and CDR2: KGHSH, LQKENI. The data were taken from a study of technical replicates of blood from four donors. Method: immunoSEQ multiplex PCR; TCRdb's copy keeps in-frame clones and lacks some. The sample contains 45,000 to 55,000 clones, roughly 94% of which appear only once. Source material: T cells isolated from PBMCs. This receptor was taken from a human donor in good health. This chain uses TRBV18 with TRBJ2-5, with 7 bases that match TRBD2. The CDR3 sequence: CASSPRASGQETQYF. CDR3 DNA sequence: TGTGCCAGCTCACCACGGGCTAGCGGACAAGAGACCCAGTACTTC. Using reference TRBV18 and TRBJ2-5 for the parts outside the CDR3, the full variable domain is NAGVMQNPRHLVRRRGQEARLRCSPMKGHSHVYWYRQLPEEGLKFMVYLQKENIIDESGMPKERFSAEFPKEGPSILRIQQVVRGDSAAYFCASSPRASGQETQYFGPGTRLLVL.